The clone carrying this TCR beta chain was recorded only once. This record belongs to a study of control samples from healthy donors and cancer patients. CDR1 is SGHRS and CDR2 is YFSETQ in the germline V gene. V was pared by 2 bases and J by 8 bases, with 20 bases between. CDR3 length: 16 amino acids. The assay was immunoSEQ multiplex PCR, and TCRdb's table has in-frame clones only and misses some. The data contain 24,000 or so clones, around 85% of them seen just once; the ten biggest clones take up around 39%. The receptor was derived from a man in his 60s with head and neck cancer. Source material: PBMCs. This chain connects TRBV5-1 to TRBJ2-1; D is unresolved. This CDR3 is CASSLYQSGGGYEQFF. CDR3 DNA: TGCGCCAGCAGCTTATATCAAAGTGGTGGTGGCTATGAGCAGTTCTTC.